This TCR beta chain came from a study of cytomegalovirus exposure and HLA in healthy donors. Study-wide points: Among TCR beta chains, those listed as cytomegalovirus-associated numbered approximately 150.

PCR employed 60 Vbeta and 13 Jbeta primers. The method was immunoSEQ multiplex PCR; TCRdb's version includes in-frame clones alone and lacks a portion of them. The sample contains under 200,000 clones, about 80% of which appear only once. Remarks on this clone: Its antigen is still unknown.

The CDR3 is 14 amino acids. Losses at the gene ends were 3 bases for V and 1 base for J; bases not matched to a gene: 2. Germline CDR1 is SGHRS and CDR2 is YFSETQ. Sequencing was carried out using PBMCs. The sequence came from a man aged 55-75 years in good health and CMV-seronegative. This chain links TRBV5-1 with TRBJ1-1; 8 bases line up with TRBD1. CDR3 sequence reads: CASSWTGSNTEAFF. The CDR3 bases are TGCGCCAGCAGCTGGACAGGGTCGAACACTGAAGCTTTCTTT.